Following are 2 T cell receptor beta chains from one sample sequenced in a study of cytomegalovirus exposure and HLA in healthy donors (dated by TCRdb to about 2017). Libraries were constructed by the immunoSEQ multiplex PCR assay. For the multiplex PCR, a mixture combining 60 forward primers for TCR Vbeta segments and 13 reverse primers for TCR Jbeta segments was used. Imported from immuneACCESS, the table was reduced by TCRdb to in-frame sequences with V and J called. These copies leave out some clones; in studies compared against another copy, an unresolved V gene accounts for under half, and the cause of the remainder is not known. The sample table records tens of thousands of clones; roughly 76% of these occur just once. Over 2.5% of the sample is taken by the ten largest. Sequenced material: PBMCs. These receptors were taken from a man between 18 and 35 years old in good health and CMV-seronegative.

The chain has TRBV29-1 and TRBJ1-2; TRBD1 might be the D (6 bases). The CDR3 consists of 13 residues. Trimming removed 5 bases at V and 0 bases at J, with 10 bases between. Per germline, CDR1 SQVTM and CDR2 ANQGSEA. CDR3 in DNA: TGCAGCGTTTCGGGGGGCCCTAACTATGGCTACACCTTC. Protein sequence: CSVSGGPNYGYTF.

The gene calls are TRBV7-9 and TRBJ2-3; D is undetermined. Germline V lookup: CDR1 SEHNR, CDR2 FQNEAQ (reference sequence). CDR3 size: 15 residues. The V and J ends lost 2 bases and 2 bases respectively, with 11 bases between them. The CDR3 is CASSLFPGLTDTQYF. DNA of the CDR3: TGTGCCAGCAGCTTATTCCCAGGCCTCACAGATACGCAGTATTTT.